This T cell receptor beta chain was profiled in a study of cytomegalovirus exposure and HLA in healthy donors. PCR amplification relied on 60 Vbeta primers (plus 13 Jbeta primers). TCRdb keeps only in-frame clones here, not all; method: immunoSEQ multiplex PCR. The sample gives about 150,000 clones, around three quarters of which show up once; around 7% is in the top ten. The CDR3 has 14 residues. CDR1 is ENHRY and CDR2 is SYGVKD in the germline V gene. Trimming pared 7 bases from V and 2 bases from J, leaving 11 bases between. Study-level points and caveats: Highly shared sequence variants in one cluster were likely a sequencing artifact.

Worth noting for this clone: Its antigen is undetermined.

This receptor was obtained from a woman in her thirties or forties in good health and CMV-seropositive. The sequencing sample was made of PBMCs. V and J are TRBV10-3 and TRBJ2-2; a weak D match, TRBD1 (5 bases). CDR3 sequence (DNA): TGTGCCATCAAAGACAGTATCAACACCGGGGAGCTGTTTTTT. Translation gives CAIKDSINTGELFF.